This T cell receptor beta chain was sequenced for a study of PD-1 blockade in classical Hodgkin lymphoma. At the level of the study: Each patient was given nivolumab 3 mg/kg through a vein every 2 weeks.

CDR1 and CDR2 from the germline V gene are SGHNT and YYREEE (reference sequence). The CDR3 has 16 residues. The V gene end was trimmed by 4 bases and the J gene end by 4 bases; junction bases not matched to a gene: 11. The time point is: cycle 4 day 1 (C4D1), after more than 5 weeks of nivolumab. Brentuximab vedotin exposure varied, and every patient relapsed after autologous stem cell transplantation. Produced via immunoSEQ multiplex PCR; TCRdb's table is partial and in-frame only. The sample lists tens of thousands of clones; roughly 80% were seen once. The sequencing here drew on peripheral blood mononuclear cells (PBMCs), taken before the fourth cycle of nivolumab. This chain uses TRBV5-4 with TRBJ1-1, with 9 bases identical to TRBD1. This receptor was identified in a human donor with classical Hodgkin lymphoma. The CDR3 sequence: CASSGKQGARSTEAFF. In DNA, the CDR3 is TGTGCCAGCAGCGGAAAACAGGGGGCGCGGAGCACTGAAGCTTTCTTT. Combining the CDR3 with reference TRBV5-4 and TRBJ1-1 gives the whole variable domain ETGVTQSPTHLIKTRGQQVTLRCSSQSGHNTVSWYQQALGQGPQFIFQYYREEENGRGNFPPRFSGLQFPNYSSELNVNALELDDSALYLCASSGKQGARSTEAFFGQGTRLTVV.